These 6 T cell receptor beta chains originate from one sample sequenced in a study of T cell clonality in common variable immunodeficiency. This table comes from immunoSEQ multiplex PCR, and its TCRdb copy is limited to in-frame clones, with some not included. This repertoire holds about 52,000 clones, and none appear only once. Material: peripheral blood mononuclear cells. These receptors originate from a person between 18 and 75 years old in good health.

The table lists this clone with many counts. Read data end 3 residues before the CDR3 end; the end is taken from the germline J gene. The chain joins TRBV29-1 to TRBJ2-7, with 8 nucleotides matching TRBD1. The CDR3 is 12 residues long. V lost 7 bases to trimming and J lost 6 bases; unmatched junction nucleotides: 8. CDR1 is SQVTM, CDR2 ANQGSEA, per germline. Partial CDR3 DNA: TGCAGCGCGTCGACAGGGGTCAGCGAG. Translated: CSASTGVSE. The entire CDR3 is CSASTGVSEQYF.

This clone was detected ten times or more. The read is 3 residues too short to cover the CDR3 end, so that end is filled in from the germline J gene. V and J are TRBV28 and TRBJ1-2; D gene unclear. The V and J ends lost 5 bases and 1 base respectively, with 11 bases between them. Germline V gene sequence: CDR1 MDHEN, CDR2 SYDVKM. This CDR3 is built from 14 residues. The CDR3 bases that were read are TGTGCCAGCAGTAACAGAGGCGTTAACTATGGC. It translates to CASSNRGVNYG. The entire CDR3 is CASSNRGVNYGYTF.

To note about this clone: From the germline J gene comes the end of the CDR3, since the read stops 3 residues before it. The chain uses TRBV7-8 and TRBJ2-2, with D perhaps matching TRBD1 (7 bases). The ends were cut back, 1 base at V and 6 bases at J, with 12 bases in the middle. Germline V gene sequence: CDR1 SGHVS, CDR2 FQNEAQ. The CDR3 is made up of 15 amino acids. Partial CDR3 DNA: TGTGCCAGCAGCTTAGGTACAGGGGAGGCCGGGGAG. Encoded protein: CASSLGTGEAGE. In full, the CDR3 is CASSLGTGEAGELFF.

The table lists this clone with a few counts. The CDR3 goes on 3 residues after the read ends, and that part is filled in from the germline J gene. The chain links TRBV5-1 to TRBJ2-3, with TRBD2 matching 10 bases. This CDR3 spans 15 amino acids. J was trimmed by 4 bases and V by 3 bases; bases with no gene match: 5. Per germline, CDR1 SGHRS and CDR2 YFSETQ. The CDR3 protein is CASSSSGLAADTQYF. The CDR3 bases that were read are TGCGCCAGCAGCTCCTCTGGACTAGCGGCAGATACG. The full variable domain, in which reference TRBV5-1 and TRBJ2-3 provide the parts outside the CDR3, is KAGVTQTPRYLIKTRGQQVTLSCSPISGHRSVSWYQQTPGQGLQFLFEYFSETQRNKGNFPGRFSGRQFSNSRSEMNVSTLELGDSALYLCASSSSGLAADTQYFGPGTRLTVL.

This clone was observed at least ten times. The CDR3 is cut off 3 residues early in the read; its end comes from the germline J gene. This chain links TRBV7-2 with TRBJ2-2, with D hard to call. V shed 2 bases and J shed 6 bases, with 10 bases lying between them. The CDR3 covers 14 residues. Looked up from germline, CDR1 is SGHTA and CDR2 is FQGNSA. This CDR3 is CASSLNVRAGELFF. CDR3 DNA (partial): TGTGCCAGCAGCTTAAATGTACGGGCCGGGGAG. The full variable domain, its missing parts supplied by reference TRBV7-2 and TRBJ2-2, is GAGVSQSPSNKVTEKGKDVELRCDPISGHTALYWYRQSLGQGLEFLIYFQGNSAPDKSGLPSDRFSAERTGGSVSTLTIQRTQQEDSAVYLCASSLNVRAGELFFGEGSRLTVL.

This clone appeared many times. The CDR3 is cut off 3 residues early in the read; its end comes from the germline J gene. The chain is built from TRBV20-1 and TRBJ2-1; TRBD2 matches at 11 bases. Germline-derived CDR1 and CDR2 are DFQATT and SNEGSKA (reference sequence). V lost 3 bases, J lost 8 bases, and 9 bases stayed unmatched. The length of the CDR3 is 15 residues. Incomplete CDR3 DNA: TGCAGTGCTAGGACTCGGACTAGCGGGTTGGATGAG. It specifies CSARTRTSGLDE. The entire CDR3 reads CSARTRTSGLDEQFF.